A selection of T cell receptor beta chains follows, all from one sample in a study of blood T cell repertoires in COVID-19. The method was immunoSEQ multiplex PCR; TCRdb's version includes in-frame clones alone and lacks a portion of them. The table has 100,000 to 110,000 clones, roughly 87% seen once. The source material was peripheral blood. These receptors originate from a man aged 30-40 years in a cohort sampled during active COVID-19. Each CDR3 is given with its conserved first and last residue. D genes are given only for firm matches. Size is omitted from some rows. Given values are once, few, many or a class for expanded clones.

d_call clone_size cdr3_length j_call v_call cdr3_aa cdr3_nt
NA once 16 TRBJ2-3 TRBV4-1 CASSQDKAGWVDTQYF TGCGCCAGCAGCCAAGATAAGGCGGGGTGGGTGGATACGCAGTATTTT
TRBD1 NA 15 TRBJ1-6 TRBV18 CASSPRGQVNSPLHF TGTGCCAGCTCACCACGGGGACAGGTTAATTCACCCCTCCACTTT
TRBD1 once 15 TRBJ2-3 TRBV2 CASSSGGLYTDTQYF TGTGCCAGCAGTTCAGGGGGCCTTTACACAGATACGCAGTATTTT
TRBD1 NA 12 TRBJ2-5 TRBV29-1 CSVGDSQETQYF TGCAGCGTTGGGGACAGTCAAGAGACCCAGTACTTC
NA NA 13 TRBJ2-2 TRBV10-3 CASCKEGTGELFF TGTGCCTCCTGTAAGGAGGGCACCGGGGAGCTGTTTTTT
TRBD2 NA 17 TRBJ2-5 TRBV7-2 CASSPRPSGGARETQYF TGTGCCAGCAGCCCCCGACCTAGCGGGGGGGCCCGGGAGACCCAGTACTTC
TRBD1 NA 14 TRBJ1-2 TRBV5-4 CASSSAGQGYGYTF TGTGCCAGCAGCTCGGCCGGACAGGGCTATGGCTACACCTTC
NA NA 13 TRBJ1-5 TRBV2 CASSVQPDQPQHF TGCGCCAGCAGTGTACAGCCGGATCAGCCCCAGCATTTT
TRBD1 NA 16 TRBJ2-3 TRBV28 CASSEDSDRSADTQYF TGTGCCAGCAGTGAGGACTCGGACAGGTCTGCGGATACGCAGTATTTT
TRBD2 few 14 TRBJ2-2 TRBV6-5 CASSSGGFTGELFF TGTGCCAGCAGCAGCGGGGGGTTCACCGGGGAGCTGTTTTTT
TRBD1 few 16 TRBJ1-1 TRBV7-6 CASSLGGGGIPTEAFF TGTGCCAGCAGCTTAGGAGGGGGCGGAATACCCACTGAAGCTTTCTTT
TRBD2 once 15 TRBJ2-3 TRBV3-1/TRBV3-2 CASSLGLAGVDTQYF TGTGCCAGCAGCCTGGGACTAGCGGGGGTGGATACGCAGTATTTT
TRBD1 NA 18 TRBJ1-1 TRBV4-1 CASSQDSDRKGWNTEAFF TGCGCCAGCAGCCAAGATTCGGACAGGAAAGGGTGGAACACTGAAGCTTTCTTT
TRBD1 NA 15 TRBJ2-7 TRBV13 CASSFEGQYSYEQYF TGTGCCAGCAGCTTTGAGGGACAGTACTCCTACGAGCAGTACTTC
TRBD2 NA 17 TRBJ2-5 TRBV7-6 CASSLEGGAAGTETQYF TGTGCCAGCAGCTTAGAGGGAGGGGCCGCAGGAACAGAGACCCAGTACTTC
NA few 16 TRBJ2-2 TRBV7-2 CASSLVSGGPTGELFF TGTGCCAGCAGCTTAGTTTCGGGGGGCCCCACCGGGGAGCTGTTTTTT
NA NA 13 TRBJ1-3 TRBV2 CASKQQAGNTIYF TGTGCCAGCAAACAGCAGGCTGGAAACACCATATATTTT
NA NA 16 TRBJ1-5 TRBV10-2 CASSESRGYSNQPQHF TGCGCCAGCAGTGAGTCGAGAGGTTATAGCAATCAGCCCCAGCATTTT
NA NA 14 TRBJ1-2 TRBV19 CASSIGGDNYGYTF TGTGCCAGTAGTATAGGCGGAGACAACTATGGCTACACCTTC
NA NA 12 TRBJ2-1 TRBV5-4 CASSLGSSEQFF TGTGCCAGCAGCTTGGGTAGTAGTGAGCAGTTCTTC
NA once 16 TRBJ1-2 TRBV5-6 CASSFPSAGAGYGYTF TGTGCCAGCAGCTTCCCATCCGCAGGGGCAGGCTATGGCTACACCTTC
TRBD1 NA 17 TRBJ2-3 TRBV4-3 CASSPHRQGFGTDTQYF TGCGCCAGCAGCCCCCACAGACAGGGATTTGGCACAGATACGCAGTATTTT
TRBD2 once 17 TRBJ2-3 TRBV3-1/TRBV3-2 CASSQKRGASIHDTQYF TGTGCCAGCAGCCAGAAGCGGGGGGCCTCTATCCATGATACGCAGTATTTT
TRBD1 NA 16 TRBJ1-4 TRBV19 CASSIPGQGENEKLFF TGTGCCAGTAGTATCCCCGGACAGGGAGAGAATGAAAAACTGTTTTTT
NA NA 16 TRBJ2-7 TRBV5-6 CASSTAKTGTAYEQYF TGTGCCAGCAGTACCGCAAAAACAGGGACCGCCTACGAGCAGTACTTC
NA few 15 TRBJ1-5 TRBV7-9 CASSLAGGSNQPQHF TGTGCCAGCAGCTTAGCAGGGGGTAGCAATCAGCCCCAGCATTTT
NA NA 14 TRBJ2-2 TRBV7-2 CASSPSRASGELFF TGTGCCAGCAGCCCTTCACGCGCCTCCGGGGAGCTGTTTTTT
NA once 15 TRBJ1-6 TRBV28 CASTNGQSYNSPLHF TGTGCCAGCACCAATGGGCAGTCCTATAATTCACCCCTCCACTTT
NA NA 13 TRBJ2-1 TRBV20-1 CSASKGAGGEQFF TGCAGTGCTAGTAAGGGGGCGGGAGGTGAGCAGTTCTTC
TRBD2 NA 15 TRBJ2-3 TRBV4-1 CASSLSSGGERTQYF TGCGCCAGCAGCCTCAGTAGCGGGGGGGAGAGGACGCAGTATTTT
TRBD1 NA 14 TRBJ1-1 TRBV7-2 CASSLRQGGTEAFF TGTGCCAGCAGCTTACGACAGGGGGGCACTGAAGCTTTCTTT
NA NA 15 TRBJ2-1 TRBV28 CASSLYGPVGDEQFF TGTGCCAGCAGTTTATACGGGCCAGTAGGGGATGAGCAGTTCTTC
TRBD1 NA 15 TRBJ2-2 TRBV30 CAWSIWTGSTGELFF TGTGCCTGGAGTATCTGGACAGGGAGTACCGGGGAGCTGTTTTTT
NA NA 15 TRBJ2-7 TRBV6-5 CASSYQVPGGYEQYF TGTGCCAGCAGCTACCAAGTCCCGGGCGGGTACGAGCAGTACTTC
NA NA 15 TRBJ2-5 TRBV7-2 CASSSQGRTQETQYF TGTGCCAGCAGCTCACAGGGACGGACCCAAGAGACCCAGTACTTC
TRBD1 NA 14 TRBJ2-7 TRBV2 CASSANRGVGEQYF TGTGCCAGCAGTGCGAACAGGGGGGTAGGCGAGCAGTACTTC
NA NA 14 TRBJ1-2 TRBV6-5 CASRRGTGNYGYTF TGTGCCAGCAGAAGGGGAACAGGGAACTATGGCTACACCTTC
NA NA 18 TRBJ2-2 TRBV15 CATSRDEVWGTGIGELFF TGTGCCACCAGCAGAGACGAGGTCTGGGGAACAGGGATCGGGGAGCTGTTTTTT
NA once 14 TRBJ1-2 TRBV11-2 CASSGSPGVGGYTF TGTGCCAGCAGCGGATCCCCAGGGGTGGGCGGCTACACCTTC
NA NA 15 TRBJ1-3 TRBV5-4 CASSLRGISGNTIYF TGTGCCAGCAGCTTGAGAGGAATCTCTGGAAACACCATATATTTT
NA NA 15 TRBJ2-3 TRBV7-3 CASSSLGGPTDTQYF TGTGCCAGCAGCTCCTTGGGGGGGCCCACAGATACGCAGTATTTT
TRBD2 NA 15 TRBJ2-1 TRBV6-5 CASSRGGSSYNEQFF TGTGCCAGCAGTCGCGGGGGGAGCTCCTACAATGAGCAGTTCTTC
TRBD1 NA 16 TRBJ1-4 TRBV5-4 CASSFGQGAPREKLFF TGTGCCAGCAGCTTCGGACAGGGCGCCCCGAGGGAAAAACTGTTTTTT
TRBD2 NA 15 TRBJ2-1 TRBV5-4 CASSASSGSYNEQFF TGTGCCAGCAGCGCCTCTAGCGGCTCCTACAATGAGCAGTTCTTC
NA NA 13 TRBJ2-3 TRBV11-3 CASSFSQADTQYF TGTGCCAGCAGCTTCTCCCAGGCGGATACGCAGTATTTT
NA NA 12 TRBJ1-2 TRBV2 CARGQAGYGYTF TGTGCCAGGGGGCAGGCTGGCTATGGCTACACCTTC
TRBD1 NA 14 TRBJ1-2 TRBV19 CASSRGQGAYGYTF TGTGCCAGTAGTAGGGGACAGGGAGCCTATGGCTACACCTTC
TRBD1 NA 15 TRBJ1-2 TRBV29-1 CSAIFDRGRNYGYTF TGCAGCGCCATTTTCGACAGGGGGAGAAACTATGGCTACACCTTC
NA NA 16 TRBJ1-1 TRBV14 CASSQGGLGMNTEAFF TGTGCCAGCAGCCAAGGAGGGTTGGGGATGAACACTGAAGCTTTCTTT
TRBD1 NA 13 TRBJ1-1 TRBV5-4 CASSRGQGNEAFF TGTGCCAGCAGCCGGGGACAGGGGAATGAAGCTTTCTTT
NA NA 13 TRBJ1-4 TRBV18 CASSRGGEEKLFF TGTGCCAGCTCACGCGGGGGCGAGGAAAAACTGTTTTTT
TRBD1 NA 16 TRBJ1-1 TRBV18 CASSPRRTGEGTEAFF TGTGCCAGCTCACCGCGGAGGACAGGGGAAGGCACTGAAGCTTTCTTT
NA NA 12 TRBJ1-3 TRBV7-8 CASSLVADTIYF TGTGCCAGCAGCTTAGTGGCGGACACCATATATTTT
TRBD1 NA 17 TRBJ1-1 TRBV7-9 CASSFGQGASPNTEAFF TGTGCCAGCAGCTTCGGACAGGGGGCTTCCCCCAACACTGAAGCTTTCTTT